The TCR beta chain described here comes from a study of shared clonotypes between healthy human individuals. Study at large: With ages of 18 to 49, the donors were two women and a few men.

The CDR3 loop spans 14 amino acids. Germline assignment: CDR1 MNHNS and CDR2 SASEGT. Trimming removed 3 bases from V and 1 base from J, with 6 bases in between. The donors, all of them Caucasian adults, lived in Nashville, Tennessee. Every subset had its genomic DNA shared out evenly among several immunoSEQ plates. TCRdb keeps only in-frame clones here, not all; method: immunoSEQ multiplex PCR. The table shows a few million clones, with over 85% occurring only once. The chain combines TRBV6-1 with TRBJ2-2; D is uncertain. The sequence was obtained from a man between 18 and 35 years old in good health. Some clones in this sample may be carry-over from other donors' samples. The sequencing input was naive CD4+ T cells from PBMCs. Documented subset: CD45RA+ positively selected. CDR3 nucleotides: TGTGCCAGCAGTGATCAAGGGAACACCGGGGAGCTGTTTTTT. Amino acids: CASSDQGNTGELFF.